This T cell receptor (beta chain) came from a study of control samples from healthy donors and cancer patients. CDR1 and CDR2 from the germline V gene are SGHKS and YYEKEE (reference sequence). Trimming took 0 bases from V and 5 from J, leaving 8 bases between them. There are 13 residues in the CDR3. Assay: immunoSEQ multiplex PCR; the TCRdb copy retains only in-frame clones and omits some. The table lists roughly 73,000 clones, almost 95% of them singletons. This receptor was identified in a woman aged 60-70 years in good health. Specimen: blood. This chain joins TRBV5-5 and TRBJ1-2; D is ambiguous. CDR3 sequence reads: CASSLVRLYGYTF. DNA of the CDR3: TGTGCCAGCAGCTTGGTGAGGCTTTATGGCTACACCTTC.